These 13 T cell receptor beta chains were all obtained from the same sample, sequenced in a study of shared clonotypes between healthy human individuals. Sequencing used immunoSEQ multiplex PCR; TCRdb keeps in-frame clones, though not all of them. In the table there are fewer than 3 million clones, 92% of which are singletons. The specimen sequenced was naive CD4+ T cells from PBMCs. Subset here: CD45RA+ positively selected. The receptors were sampled from a man between 18 and 35 years old in good health. Some clones in this sample may be carry-over from other donors' samples.

The genes are TRBV5-1 and TRBJ1-1; 8 bases agree with TRBD1. This CDR3 region has 14 residues. The V and J ends lost 5 bases and 5 bases, in that order; junction bases with no gene match: 8. CDR1 and CDR2 (germline): SGHRS, YFSETQ. CDR3 region: CASRPTGADTEAFF. The CDR3 DNA follows: TGCGCCAGCAGACCGACAGGGGCGGATACTGAAGCTTTCTTT. Supplemented by reference TRBV5-1 and TRBJ1-1, the full variable domain reads KAGVTQTPRYLIKTRGQQVTLSCSPISGHRSVSWYQQTPGQGLQFLFEYFSETQRNKGNFPGRFSGRQFSNSRSEMNVSTLELGDSALYLCASRPTGADTEAFFGQGTRLTVV.

This CDR3 reads CATSRGDTAYEQYF. For the CDR3, the DNA is TGTGCCACCAGCAGAGGGGACACTGCCTACGAGCAGTACTTC. The chain has TRBV15 and TRBJ2-7; TRBD1 might be the D (6 bases). The length of the CDR3 is 14 residues. The germline gives CDR1 LNHNV, CDR2 YYDKDF (reference sequence). V lost 1 base, J lost 2 bases, and 9 bases lay in between.

This chain connects TRBV6-6 to TRBJ2-7, with TRBD2 matching 9 bases. The CDR3 totals 16 residues. V lost 4 bases to trimming and J lost 5 bases; unmatched junction nucleotides: 12. Germline assignment: CDR1 MNHNY and CDR2 SVGAGI (reference sequence). The CDR3 spells CASSFPRGLARNEQYF. In DNA, the CDR3 is TGTGCCAGCAGTTTCCCTCGGGGACTAGCTAGGAACGAGCAGTACTTC.

The CDR3 protein is CASSRGLAGGTDTQYF. CDR3 coding DNA: TGTGCCAGCAGCCGAGGACTAGCGGGAGGCACAGATACGCAGTATTTT. The chain joins TRBV28 to TRBJ2-3; 13 bases line up with TRBD2. Germline CDR1 MDHEN, CDR2 SYDVKM. This CDR3 spans 16 amino acids. Unmatched junction bases numbered 4, after V lost 6 bases and J lost 1 base.

The chain uses TRBV11-3 and TRBJ1-1; D is unresolved. Germline CDR1 and CDR2: SGHNT and YENEEA. With 2 bases removed from V and 1 base from J, the gap between germline ends came to 8 bases. The CDR3 contains 14 residues. For the CDR3, the DNA is TGTGCCAGCAGCTTATCGGGTAGGAACACTGAAGCTTTCTTT. Translating gives CASSLSGRNTEAFF.

V and J are TRBV13 and TRBJ2-1; 8 bases agree with TRBD2. Per the germline V gene, CDR1 is PRHDT and CDR2 is FYEKMQ (reference sequence). The J segment lost 1 base and the V segment lost 2 bases, leaving 4 bases of the junction unmatched. This CDR3 has 16 residues. CDR3 nucleotides: TGTGCCAGCAGCTTAAGCGGACTAGCTTCCTACAATGAGCAGTTCTTC. Translating gives CASSLSGLASYNEQFF.

V and J are TRBV29-1 and TRBJ2-5, with TRBD1 matching 8 bases. The J call may not be correct, given that the DNA end is closer to TRBJ2-7. The CDR3 runs to 14 residues. Germline lookup yields CDR1 SQVTM and CDR2 ANQGSEA. The CDR3 nucleotides read TGCAGCGTTGTCGGGGACAGGCCACCCTACGAGCAGTACTTC. Its protein is CSVVGDRPPYEQYF.

This clone was counted a single time. J is TRBJ2-7 and V is TRBV20-1, with D unresolved. Germline V gene lookup returns CDR1 DFQATT and CDR2 SNEGSKA (reference sequence). Between the trimmed V and J ends, which lost 0 bases and 8 bases, there was a span of 8 bases. The CDR3 is 11 amino acids. This chain's CDR3 is CSARDRAQQYF. Written as DNA, the CDR3 is TGCAGTGCTAGAGATCGAGCGCAGCAGTACTTC.

The gene calls are TRBV5-1 and TRBJ1-1, with D perhaps matching TRBD1 (6 bases). Trimming removed 3 bases at V and 6 bases at J, with 15 bases between. This CDR3 contains 14 residues. The V gene's germline CDR1 is SGHRS and CDR2 YFSETQ. CDR3 DNA sequence: TGCGCCAGCAGCTCGCAAGAGGACAGTCCTGAAGCTTTCTTT. Translated, it gives CASSSQEDSPEAFF.

The CDR3: CASSLAGTGDNYQETQYF. In DNA, the CDR3 is TGTGCCAGCAGCTTGGCCGGGACAGGGGATAACTACCAAGAGACCCAGTACTTC. This sequence joins TRBV11-2 and TRBJ2-5; TRBD1 agrees at 10 bases. Germline values: CDR1 SGHAT, CDR2 FQNNGV. Unmatched junction bases numbered 10, after V lost 3 bases and J lost 0 bases. The CDR3 covers 18 residues.

The rearrangement joins TRBV28 to TRBJ1-4, with 8 bases aligning to TRBD1. Germline V gene sequence: CDR1 MDHEN, CDR2 SYDVKM. This CDR3 comprises 17 residues. V shed 6 bases and J 6 bases; nucleotides not matched to a gene: 15. Written as DNA, the CDR3 is TGTGCCAGCAGCCGAACAGGGGGATCGACATGGGATGAAAAACTGTTTTTT. Translation: CASSRTGGSTWDEKLFF.

This clone was seen a single time. The chain employs TRBV28 and TRBJ1-3; 7 nucleotides agree with TRBD1. Germline V CDR1 and CDR2: MDHEN, SYDVKM. CDR3 length equals 12 residues. The trim removed 8 bases at V and 4 bases at J, leaving 2 bases unmatched. CDR3 sequence reads: CASSTGGNTIYF. In DNA, the CDR3 is TGTGCCAGCTCGACAGGGGGAAACACCATATATTTT.

The chain employs TRBV7-2 and TRBJ1-1; D remains ambiguous. The CDR3 loop spans 16 amino acids. V lost 7 bases and J 0 bases, leaving 18 bases between the germline ends. Germline lookup yields CDR1 SGHTA and CDR2 FQGNSA. CDR3 DNA: TGTGCCAGCAAACAAATGGGGATACAGATGAACACTGAAGCTTTCTTT. It specifies CASKQMGIQMNTEAFF.